The rows below give T cell receptor beta chains drawn from one sample of a study of blood T cell repertoires in COVID-19. Assay: immunoSEQ multiplex PCR; the TCRdb copy retains only in-frame clones and omits some. Altogether 220,000 or so clones are present, 82% being singletons, with the ten largest covering 3% to 4.5%. The sequenced sample consisted of peripheral blood. The source of these receptors is an elderly woman with acute or convalescent COVID-19. Both conserved end residues are part of each CDR3. D genes are given only for firm matches. Size is omitted from some rows. Given values are once, few, many or a class for expanded clones.

clone size: -; J gene: TRBJ1-1; D gene: TRBD1; V gene: TRBV25-1; CDR3 protein: CASRGQGTEAFF; CDR3 DNA: TGTGCCAGCCGTGGACAGGGCACTGAAGCTTTCTTT
clone size: -; J gene: TRBJ1-1; D gene: TRBD1; V gene: TRBV6-6; CDR3 protein: CASRSGTGRMEAFF; CDR3 DNA: TGTGCCAGCAGATCCGGGACAGGGAGGATGGAAGCTTTCTTT
clone size: -; J gene: TRBJ2-1; D gene: -; V gene: TRBV9; CDR3 protein: CASSADNEQFF; CDR3 DNA: TGTGCCAGCAGCGCCGACAATGAGCAGTTCTTC
clone size: few; J gene: TRBJ1-2; D gene: -; V gene: TRBV12-3/TRBV12-4; CDR3 protein: CASSLGGNYGYTF; CDR3 DNA: TGTGCCAGCAGTTTAGGAGGGAACTATGGCTACACCTTC
clone size: -; J gene: TRBJ1-5; D gene: TRBD1; V gene: TRBV19; CDR3 protein: CASSSGTVSNQPQHF; CDR3 DNA: TGTGCCAGTAGTAGCGGGACAGTTAGCAATCAGCCCCAGCATTTT
clone size: -; J gene: TRBJ1-2; D gene: TRBD1; V gene: TRBV28; CDR3 protein: CASSSTGQVNYGYTF; CDR3 DNA: TGTGCCAGCAGTTCGACCGGACAGGTTAACTATGGCTACACCTTC
clone size: -; J gene: TRBJ2-7; D gene: TRBD2; V gene: TRBV7-2; CDR3 protein: CASSSGLADSYEQYF; CDR3 DNA: TGTGCCAGCAGTTCAGGACTAGCGGACTCCTACGAGCAGTACTTC
clone size: -; J gene: TRBJ1-2; D gene: TRBD1; V gene: TRBV4-2; CDR3 protein: CASSQEGTGNYSPGYTF; CDR3 DNA: TGTGCCAGCAGCCAAGAAGGGACAGGGAACTACTCCCCAGGCTACACCTTC
clone size: -; J gene: TRBJ1-6; D gene: -; V gene: TRBV12-3/TRBV12-4; CDR3 protein: CASSPVNNSPLHF; CDR3 DNA: TGTGCCAGCAGCCCCGTTAATAATTCACCCCTCCACTTT
clone size: -; J gene: TRBJ1-3; D gene: -; V gene: TRBV28; CDR3 protein: CARGGGIGNTIYF; CDR3 DNA: TGTGCCCGCGGGGGGGGGATAGGAAACACCATATATTTT
clone size: -; J gene: TRBJ1-6; D gene: TRBD1; V gene: TRBV6-5; CDR3 protein: CASSRGQANNSPLHF; CDR3 DNA: TGTGCCAGCAGCCGGGGACAGGCGAATAATTCACCCCTCCACTTT
clone size: -; J gene: TRBJ1-1; D gene: TRBD1; V gene: TRBV5-1; CDR3 protein: CASSLGSGTGDTEAFF; CDR3 DNA: TGCGCCAGCAGCTTGGGTTCCGGGACAGGGGACACTGAAGCTTTCTTT
clone size: -; J gene: TRBJ1-5; D gene: TRBD1; V gene: TRBV7-6; CDR3 protein: CASSSTPGTGGHQPQHF; CDR3 DNA: TGTGCCAGCAGCTCAACACCGGGGACAGGTGGTCATCAGCCCCAGCATTTT
clone size: -; J gene: TRBJ2-7; D gene: TRBD2; V gene: TRBV2; CDR3 protein: CASSREGGASQLFIYEQYF; CDR3 DNA: TGTGCCAGCAGCCGGGAGGGGGGGGCCTCGCAGCTTTTTATTTACGAGCAGTACTTC
clone size: -; J gene: TRBJ2-1; D gene: TRBD1; V gene: TRBV11-1; CDR3 protein: CASSPRGDRSFSEQFF; CDR3 DNA: TGTGCCAGCAGCCCGAGAGGGGACAGGTCCTTCTCTGAGCAGTTCTTC
clone size: -; J gene: TRBJ1-1; D gene: -; V gene: TRBV7-3; CDR3 protein: CASSFGGLTEAFF; CDR3 DNA: TGTGCCAGCAGCTTTGGAGGGCTGACTGAAGCTTTCTTT
clone size: -; J gene: TRBJ2-7; D gene: -; V gene: TRBV4-2; CDR3 protein: CASSQDVHGSYEQYF; CDR3 DNA: TGTGCCAGCAGCCAAGATGTACATGGCAGCTACGAGCAGTACTTC
clone size: -; J gene: TRBJ1-2; D gene: -; V gene: TRBV28; CDR3 protein: CASHLGAGVGGYTF; CDR3 DNA: TGTGCCAGCCACCTCGGGGCAGGGGTGGGCGGCTACACCTTC
clone size: few; J gene: TRBJ2-7; D gene: -; V gene: TRBV7-8; CDR3 protein: CASSLADSAISYEQYF; CDR3 DNA: TGTGCCAGCAGCTTAGCGGACAGCGCCATCTCCTACGAGCAGTACTTC
clone size: -; J gene: TRBJ2-7; D gene: TRBD1; V gene: TRBV7-8; CDR3 protein: CASSRDSWSYEQYF; CDR3 DNA: TGTGCCAGCAGCCGGGACAGTTGGTCCTACGAGCAGTACTTC
clone size: once; J gene: TRBJ2-1; D gene: -; V gene: TRBV6-5; CDR3 protein: CASSSLTPNEQFF; CDR3 DNA: TGTGCCAGCAGTTCCCTAACCCCAAATGAGCAGTTCTTC
clone size: -; J gene: TRBJ2-5; D gene: TRBD2; V gene: TRBV12-5; CDR3 protein: CASALDGGARETQYF; CDR3 DNA: TGTGCTAGTGCCTTGGACGGGGGGGCCAGAGAGACCCAGTACTTC
clone size: -; J gene: TRBJ1-5; D gene: TRBD1; V gene: TRBV30; CDR3 protein: CAWSPQGNQPQHF; CDR3 DNA: TGTGCCTGGAGCCCACAGGGGAATCAGCCCCAGCATTTT
clone size: -; J gene: TRBJ2-7; D gene: TRBD1; V gene: TRBV7-2; CDR3 protein: CASSSGQESYEQYF; CDR3 DNA: TGTGCCAGCAGCTCGGGACAGGAATCCTACGAGCAGTACTTC
clone size: -; J gene: TRBJ1-1; D gene: -; V gene: TRBV7-6; CDR3 protein: CASSLTGQYTEAFF; CDR3 DNA: TGTGCCAGCAGCTTAACAGGGCAATACACTGAAGCTTTCTTT
clone size: -; J gene: TRBJ2-5; D gene: TRBD2; V gene: TRBV9; CDR3 protein: CASSRGLGGQETQYF; CDR3 DNA: TGTGCCAGCAGCCGGGGACTCGGGGGGCAAGAGACCCAGTACTTC
clone size: -; J gene: TRBJ2-5; D gene: TRBD2; V gene: TRBV11-2; CDR3 protein: CASSLNPEGLAGGLAQYF; CDR3 DNA: TGTGCCAGCAGCTTAAACCCTGAAGGGCTAGCGGGGGGGCTGGCCCAGTACTTC
clone size: -; J gene: TRBJ1-2; D gene: -; V gene: TRBV27; CDR3 protein: CASSPSKGPYTYGYTF; CDR3 DNA: TGTGCCAGCAGCCCTTCAAAGGGGCCCTATACCTATGGCTACACCTTC
clone size: -; J gene: TRBJ2-1; D gene: TRBD2; V gene: TRBV15; CDR3 protein: CATSRDTGPGTRMYNEQFF; CDR3 DNA: TGTGCCACCAGCAGAGATACGGGACCCGGGACTAGGATGTACAATGAGCAGTTCTTC
clone size: -; J gene: TRBJ2-5; D gene: TRBD1; V gene: TRBV5-1; CDR3 protein: CASSPRTGGETQYF; CDR3 DNA: TGCGCCAGCAGCCCACGGACAGGGGGGGAGACCCAGTACTTC
clone size: -; J gene: TRBJ2-7; D gene: -; V gene: TRBV10-3; CDR3 protein: CAISDSTAYEQYF; CDR3 DNA: TGTGCCATCAGTGACTCGACAGCGTACGAGCAGTACTTC
clone size: -; J gene: TRBJ2-2; D gene: TRBD1; V gene: TRBV11-3; CDR3 protein: CASSWTGGTGELFF; CDR3 DNA: TGTGCCAGCAGCTGGACAGGGGGGACCGGGGAGCTGTTTTTT
clone size: -; J gene: TRBJ2-3; D gene: TRBD2; V gene: TRBV5-6; CDR3 protein: CASSLLSSGGTDTQYF; CDR3 DNA: TGTGCCAGCAGCTTGTTGTCTAGCGGGGGGACAGATACGCAGTATTTT
clone size: -; J gene: TRBJ1-5; D gene: -; V gene: TRBV6-2/TRBV6-3; CDR3 protein: CASSYSLSVQPQHF; CDR3 DNA: TGTGCCAGCAGTTACTCGTTAAGCGTCCAGCCCCAGCATTTT
clone size: once; J gene: TRBJ2-5; D gene: TRBD2; V gene: TRBV7-2; CDR3 protein: CASSQTSGGGETQYF; CDR3 DNA: TGTGCCAGCAGCCAAACTAGCGGGGGAGGAGAGACCCAGTACTTC
clone size: -; J gene: TRBJ1-5; D gene: TRBD1; V gene: TRBV28; CDR3 protein: CASSSRQGAGSNQPQHF; CDR3 DNA: TGTGCCAGCAGTTCAAGACAGGGGGCGGGGAGCAATCAGCCCCAGCATTTT
clone size: once; J gene: TRBJ2-4; D gene: TRBD2; V gene: TRBV4-2; CDR3 protein: CASSQDPLRAGGPLAKNIQYF; CDR3 DNA: TGTGCCAGCAGCCAAGACCCTCTTCGGGCGGGGGGGCCGCTAGCCAAAAACATTCAGTACTTC
clone size: -; J gene: TRBJ1-4; D gene: -; V gene: TRBV5-4; CDR3 protein: CASSLVAGANEKLFF; CDR3 DNA: TGTGCCAGCAGCTTGGTCGCAGGGGCAAATGAAAAACTGTTTTTT
clone size: -; J gene: TRBJ2-2; D gene: TRBD1; V gene: TRBV2; CDR3 protein: CASSLGQGNTGELFF; CDR3 DNA: TGTGCCAGCAGCCTGGGACAGGGGAACACCGGGGAGCTGTTTTTT
clone size: -; J gene: TRBJ1-2; D gene: TRBD1; V gene: TRBV19; CDR3 protein: CASSTGTVNYGYTF; CDR3 DNA: TGTGCCAGTAGTACCGGGACAGTTAACTATGGCTACACCTTC
clone size: -; J gene: TRBJ1-2; D gene: -; V gene: TRBV10-3; CDR3 protein: CAISAGTGYGYTF; CDR3 DNA: TGTGCCATCAGTGCCGGGACTGGCTATGGCTACACCTTC
clone size: once; J gene: TRBJ1-6; D gene: -; V gene: TRBV7-9; CDR3 protein: CASSLTSQVHNSPLHF; CDR3 DNA: TGTGCCAGCAGCTTAACCTCCCAGGTGCATAATTCACCCCTCCACTTT
clone size: -; J gene: TRBJ1-5; D gene: TRBD1; V gene: TRBV6-5; CDR3 protein: CASSSTGMGNQPQHF; CDR3 DNA: TGTGCCAGCAGCTCGACAGGGATGGGCAATCAGCCCCAGCATTTT
clone size: few; J gene: TRBJ1-2; D gene: -; V gene: TRBV28; CDR3 protein: CASSLFQENYGYTF; CDR3 DNA: TGTGCCAGCAGTTTATTCCAGGAAAACTATGGCTACACCTTC
clone size: -; J gene: TRBJ2-7; D gene: TRBD2; V gene: TRBV27; CDR3 protein: CASSPEGGRAEQYF; CDR3 DNA: TGTGCCAGCAGCCCCGAAGGCGGGAGGGCCGAGCAGTACTTC
clone size: -; J gene: TRBJ1-1; D gene: TRBD1; V gene: TRBV5-1; CDR3 protein: CASSPGTGEAGTEAFF; CDR3 DNA: TGCGCCAGCAGCCCAGGGACAGGGGAGGCTGGCACTGAAGCTTTCTTT
clone size: few; J gene: TRBJ1-1; D gene: -; V gene: TRBV11-3; CDR3 protein: CASSRTTWDTEAFF; CDR3 DNA: TGTGCCAGCAGCCGGACTACTTGGGACACTGAAGCTTTCTTT